The 10 T cell receptor beta chains in this list originate from one sample, sequenced in a study of T-cell reconstitution after alpha-beta-depleted transplantation in children. Unique molecular identifiers were used in preparing the TCRbeta library. TCRdb reanalysed the PCR reads using MiXCR and keeps one entry per CDR3 protein. The profile shows some 290,000 distinct CDR3 sequences, 23% of them singletons. Sequencing was performed on PBMCs, mostly from graft donor cells, taken 180 days after TCRalphabeta/CD19-depleted stem cell transplant. These receptors were obtained from a male patient between 10 and 17 years old who had a stem cell transplant for acute lymphoblastic leukemia, so the T cells may come from the graft donor.

This clonotype was counted between two and nine times. The chain uses TRBV20-1 and TRBJ2-2; D call uncertain. V gave up 3 bases and J gave up 6 bases, with 11 bases separating them. This CDR3 contains 13 residues. Germline lookup yields CDR1 DFQATT and CDR2 SNEGSKA (reference sequence). The CDR3 loop is CSASLLVPGELFF. CDR3 bases: TGCAGTGCTAGTCTACTCGTCCCCGGGGAGCTGTTTTTT.

The chain combines TRBV5-5 with TRBJ2-3; 9 nucleotides align to TRBD2. This CDR3 is built from 17 residues. V lost 3 bases and J lost 4; bases outside the gene matches: 12. CDR1 and CDR2 from the germline V gene are SGHKS and YYEKEE (reference sequence). The CDR3 loop reads CASSSLPAGGPADTQYF. The CDR3 nucleotides read TGTGCCAGCAGCTCCTTACCCGCGGGAGGGCCGGCAGATACGCAGTATTTT.

The gene calls are TRBV7-3 and TRBJ2-5; 12 bases line up with TRBD2. This CDR3 contains 19 residues. CDR1 is SGHTA and CDR2 is FQGTGA in the germline V gene. Trimming at V came to 4 bases and at J to 2 bases, leaving 14 bases not matched to a gene. CDR3 nucleotide sequence: TGTGCCAGCAGCTCCCCAAGGACTAGCGGGAAAAGTCGGCAAGAGACCCAGTACTTC. Residues: CASSSPRTSGKSRQETQYF.

The chain is built from TRBV7-6 and TRBJ2-1; 16 bases line up with TRBD2. Germline CDR1 and CDR2: SGHVS and FNYEAQ. V was pared by 4 bases and J by 5 bases, with 8 bases of the junction left unmatched. The CDR3 contains 18 residues. The CDR3 sequence is CASSSGTSGRALNNEQFF. DNA of the CDR3: TGTGCCAGCAGCTCAGGGACTAGCGGGAGGGCCTTGAACAATGAGCAGTTCTTC.

This clonotype was detected only a few times. The chain couples TRBV7-8 to TRBJ2-7; D perhaps matches TRBD2 (5 bases). Germline loops: CDR1 SGHVS, CDR2 FQNEAQ. There are 15 residues in the CDR3. Trimming shortened V by 1 base and J by 1 base, and 11 bases separated the two germline ends. CDR3 protein: CASSLEVTTSYEQYF. CDR3 bases: TGTGCCAGCAGCTTAGAGGTGACTACTTCCTACGAGCAGTACTTC. The whole variable domain, filled in from reference TRBV7-8 and TRBJ2-7, reads GAGVSQSPRYKVAKRGQDVALRCDPISGHVSLFWYQQALGQGPEFLTYFQNEAQLDKSGLPSDRFFAERPEGSVSTLKIQRTQQEDSAVYLCASSLEVTTSYEQYFGPGTRLTVT.

This clonotype was seen only a few times. The V call is TRBV20-1, the J call TRBJ2-1; 12 nucleotides agree with TRBD2. Per the germline V gene, CDR1 is DFQATT and CDR2 is SNEGSKA (reference sequence). Trimming removed 1 base from V and 7 bases from J; junction bases left unmatched: 5. The CDR3 extends over 15 amino acids. The CDR3: CSARAVLAGGNEQFF. The CDR3 nucleotides are TGCAGTGCTAGAGCGGTGCTAGCGGGAGGGAATGAGCAGTTCTTC.

The V and J genes are TRBV12-3 or TRBV12-4 and TRBJ2-2, with TRBD2 identical over 13 bases. The CDR3 length is 16 residues. The trim removed 7 bases at V and 4 bases at J, leaving 6 bases unmatched. The CDR3 bases are TGTGCCAGCAACCCGGGACTAGCGGGAACCACCGGGGAGCTGTTTTTT. This codes for CASNPGLAGTTGELFF.

With regard to this clonotype: The CDR3 does not close with the conserved phenylalanine or tryptophan, likely indicating a read error. This rearrangement joins TRBV6-1 to TRBJ2-1; 15 bases align to TRBD2. Germline V CDR1 and CDR2: MNHNS, SASEGT. The CDR3 spans 16 residues. V dropped 5 bases and J dropped 13; count of bases not matched to a gene: 12. CDR3 DNA sequence: TGTGCCAGCAGTCAAACCCCGGGACTAGCGGGAGGTTACCAGTTCTTG. It codes for CASSQTPGLAGGYQFL.

This clonotype was observed a handful of times. This rearrangement joins TRBV24-1 to TRBJ2-5; 12 bases are shared with TRBD1. In germline, CDR1 is KGHDR, CDR2 SFDVKD. The CDR3 extends over 16 amino acids. Trimming at V came to 5 bases and at J to 5 bases, leaving 8 bases not matched to a gene. The CDR3 loop reads CATSGGTGGGRETQYF. The CDR3 region has the DNA TGTGCCACCAGTGGCGGGACAGGGGGCGGGCGGGAGACCCAGTACTTC.

The rearrangement uses TRBV18 and TRBJ2-5; TRBD1 agrees at 8 bases. V was pared by 2 bases and J by 5 bases, with 4 bases of the junction left unmatched. CDR3 length equals 14 residues. CDR1 is KGHSH, CDR2 LQKENI, per germline. The CDR3 DNA reads as TGTGCCAGCTCACCAAGTTGGGACAGGGAGACCCAGTACTTC. Translation: CASSPSWDRETQYF.